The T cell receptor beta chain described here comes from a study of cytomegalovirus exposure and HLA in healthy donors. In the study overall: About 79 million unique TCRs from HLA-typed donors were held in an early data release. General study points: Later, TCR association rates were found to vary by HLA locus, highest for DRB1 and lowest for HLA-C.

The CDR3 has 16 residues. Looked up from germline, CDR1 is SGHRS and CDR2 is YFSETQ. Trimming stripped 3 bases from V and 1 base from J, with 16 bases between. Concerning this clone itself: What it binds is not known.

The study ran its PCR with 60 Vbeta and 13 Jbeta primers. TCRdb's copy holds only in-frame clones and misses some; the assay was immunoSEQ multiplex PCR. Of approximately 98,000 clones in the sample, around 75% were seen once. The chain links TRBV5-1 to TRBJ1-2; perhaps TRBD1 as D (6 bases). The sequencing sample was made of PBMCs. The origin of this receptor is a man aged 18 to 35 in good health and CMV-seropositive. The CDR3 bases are TGCGCCAGCAGCTCCATACAGGGAACCTATAACTATGGCTACACCTTC. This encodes CASSSIQGTYNYGYTF.